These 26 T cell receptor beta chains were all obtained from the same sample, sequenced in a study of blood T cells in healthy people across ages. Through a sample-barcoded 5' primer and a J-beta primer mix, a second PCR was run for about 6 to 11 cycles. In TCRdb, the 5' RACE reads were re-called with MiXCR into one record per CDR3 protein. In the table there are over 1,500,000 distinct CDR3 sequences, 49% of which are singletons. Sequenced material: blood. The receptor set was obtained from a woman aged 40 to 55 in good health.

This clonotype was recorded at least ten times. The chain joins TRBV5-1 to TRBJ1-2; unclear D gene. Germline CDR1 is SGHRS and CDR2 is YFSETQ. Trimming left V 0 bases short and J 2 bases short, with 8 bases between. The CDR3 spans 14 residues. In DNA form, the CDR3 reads TGCGCCAGCAGCTTGGACAGAGCAAACTATGGCTACACCTTC. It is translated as CASSLDRANYGYTF.

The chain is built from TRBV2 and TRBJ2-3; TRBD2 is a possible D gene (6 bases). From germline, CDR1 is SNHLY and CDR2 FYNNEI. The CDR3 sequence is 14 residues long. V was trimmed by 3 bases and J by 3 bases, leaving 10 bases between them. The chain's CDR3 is CASSDAGITDTQYF. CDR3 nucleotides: TGTGCCAGCAGTGATGCGGGGATTACAGATACGCAGTATTTT.

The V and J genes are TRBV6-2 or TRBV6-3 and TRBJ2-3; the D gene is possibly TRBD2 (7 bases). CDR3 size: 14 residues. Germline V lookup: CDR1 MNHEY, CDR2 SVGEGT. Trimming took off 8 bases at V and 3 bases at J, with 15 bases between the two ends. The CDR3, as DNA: TGTGCCAGCCTGGGAGGGGGGGCAACAGATACGCAGTATTTT. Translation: CASLGGGATDTQYF.

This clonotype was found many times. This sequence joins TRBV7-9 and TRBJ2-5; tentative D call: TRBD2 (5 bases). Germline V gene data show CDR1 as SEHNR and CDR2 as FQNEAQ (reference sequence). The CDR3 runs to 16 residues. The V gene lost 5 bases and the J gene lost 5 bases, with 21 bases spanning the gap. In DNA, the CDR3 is TGTGCCAGCAGCCCAAGCGATAGCCTAGCCCGCGAGACCCAGTACTTC. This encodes CASSPSDSLARETQYF. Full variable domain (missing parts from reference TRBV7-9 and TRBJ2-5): DTGVSQNPRHKITKRGQNVTFRCDPISEHNRLYWYRQTLGQGPEFLTYFQNEAQLEKSRLLSDRFSAERPKGSFSTLEIQRTEQGDSAMYLCASSPSDSLARETQYFGPGTRLLVL.

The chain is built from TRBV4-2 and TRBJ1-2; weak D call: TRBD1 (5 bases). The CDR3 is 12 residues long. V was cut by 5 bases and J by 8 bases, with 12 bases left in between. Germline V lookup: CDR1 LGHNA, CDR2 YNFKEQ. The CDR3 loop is CASSSDPGGYTF. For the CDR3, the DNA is TGTGCCAGCAGCTCCGATCCAGGGGGCTACACCTTC.

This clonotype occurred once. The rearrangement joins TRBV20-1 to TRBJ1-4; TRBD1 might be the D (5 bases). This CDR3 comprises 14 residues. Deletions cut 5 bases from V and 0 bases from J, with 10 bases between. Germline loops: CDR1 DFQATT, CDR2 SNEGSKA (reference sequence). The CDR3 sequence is CSAYAGTTNEKLFF. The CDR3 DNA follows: TGCAGTGCTTACGCAGGGACAACTAATGAAAAACTGTTTTTT.

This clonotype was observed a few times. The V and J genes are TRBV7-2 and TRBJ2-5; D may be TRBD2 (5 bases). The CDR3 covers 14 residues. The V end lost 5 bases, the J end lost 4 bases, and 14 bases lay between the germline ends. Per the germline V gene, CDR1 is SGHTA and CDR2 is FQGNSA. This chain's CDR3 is CASSRPGFRETQYF. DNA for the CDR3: TGTGCCAGCAGCCGCCCGGGGTTCAGAGAGACCCAGTACTTC. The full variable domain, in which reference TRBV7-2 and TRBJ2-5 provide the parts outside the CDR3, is GAGVSQSPSNKVTEKGKDVELRCDPISGHTALYWYRQSLGQGLEFLIYFQGNSAPDKSGLPSDRFSAERTGGSVSTLTIQRTQQEDSAVYLCASSRPGFRETQYFGPGTRLLVL.

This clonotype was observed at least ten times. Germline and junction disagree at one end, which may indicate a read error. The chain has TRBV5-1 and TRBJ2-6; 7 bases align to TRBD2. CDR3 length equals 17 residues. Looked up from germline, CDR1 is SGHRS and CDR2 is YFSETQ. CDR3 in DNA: TGTGCCAGCAGCTTATGGACGGGGGGCTCTGGGGCCAACGTCCTGACTTTC. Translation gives CASSLWTGGSGANVLTF.

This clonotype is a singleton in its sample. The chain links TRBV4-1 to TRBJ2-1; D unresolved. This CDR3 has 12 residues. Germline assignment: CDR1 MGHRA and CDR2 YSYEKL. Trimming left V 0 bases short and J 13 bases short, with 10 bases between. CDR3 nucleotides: TGCGCCAGCAGCCAAGATGAACCACGTCAGTTCTTC. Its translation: CASSQDEPRQFF.

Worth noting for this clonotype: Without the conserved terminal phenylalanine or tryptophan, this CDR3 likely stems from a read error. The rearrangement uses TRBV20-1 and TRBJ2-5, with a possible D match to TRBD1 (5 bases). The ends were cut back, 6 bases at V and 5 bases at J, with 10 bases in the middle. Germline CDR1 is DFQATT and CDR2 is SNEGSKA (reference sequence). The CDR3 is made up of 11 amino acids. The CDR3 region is CSAPSGETQYL. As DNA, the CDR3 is TGCAGTGCCCCCTCAGGGGAGACCCAGTACCTC.

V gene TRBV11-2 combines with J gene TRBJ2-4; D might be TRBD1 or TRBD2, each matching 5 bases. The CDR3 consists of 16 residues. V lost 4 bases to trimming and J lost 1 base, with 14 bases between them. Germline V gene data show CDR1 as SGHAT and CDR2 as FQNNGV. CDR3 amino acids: CASSSGTWGAKNIQYF. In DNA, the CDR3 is TGTGCCAGCAGCTCGGGGACCTGGGGGGCCAAAAACATTCAGTACTTC.

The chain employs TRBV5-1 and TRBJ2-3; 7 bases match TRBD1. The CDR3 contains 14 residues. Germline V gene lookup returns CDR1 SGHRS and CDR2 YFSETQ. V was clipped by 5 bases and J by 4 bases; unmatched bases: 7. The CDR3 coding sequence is TGCGCCAGCAGTCCACAGGGGATCGCAGATACGCAGTATTTT. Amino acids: CASSPQGIADTQYF.

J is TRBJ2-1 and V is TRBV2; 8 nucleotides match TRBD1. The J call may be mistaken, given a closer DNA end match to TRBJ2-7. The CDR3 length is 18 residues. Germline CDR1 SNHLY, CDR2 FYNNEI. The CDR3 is CASSRQGPWLDSYNEQYF. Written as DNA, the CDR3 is TGTGCCAGCAGTAGACAGGGGCCCTGGTTAGACTCCTACAATGAGCAGTACTTC.

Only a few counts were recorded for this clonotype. CDR3 in DNA: TGTGCCAGCAGACTAGCGATTGAATACAATGAGCAGTTCTTC. Amino acids: CASRLAIEYNEQFF. V gene TRBV6-5 combines with J gene TRBJ2-1, with 7 nucleotides matching TRBD2. The CDR3 loop spans 14 amino acids. Germline loops: CDR1 MNHEY, CDR2 SVGAGI. V lost 6 bases, J lost 4 bases, and 6 bases stayed unmatched.

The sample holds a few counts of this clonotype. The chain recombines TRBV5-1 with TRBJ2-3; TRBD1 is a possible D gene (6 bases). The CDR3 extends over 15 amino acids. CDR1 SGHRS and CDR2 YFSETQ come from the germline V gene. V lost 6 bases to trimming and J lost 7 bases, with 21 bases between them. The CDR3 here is CASIDRGRGSYTQYF. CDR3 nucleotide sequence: TGCGCCAGCATAGACCGGGGCAGGGGATCATATACGCAGTATTTT. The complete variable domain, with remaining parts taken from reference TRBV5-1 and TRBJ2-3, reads KAGVTQTPRYLIKTRGQQVTLSCSPISGHRSVSWYQQTPGQGLQFLFEYFSETQRNKGNFPGRFSGRQFSNSRSEMNVSTLELGDSALYLCASIDRGRGSYTQYFGPGTRLTVL.

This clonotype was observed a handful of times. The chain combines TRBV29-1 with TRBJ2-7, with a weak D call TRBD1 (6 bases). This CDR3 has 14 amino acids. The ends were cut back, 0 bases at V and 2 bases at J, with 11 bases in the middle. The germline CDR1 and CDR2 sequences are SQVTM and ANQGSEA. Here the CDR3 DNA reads TGCAGCGTTGAAGATCGGGACACTACCTACGAGCAGTACTTC. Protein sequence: CSVEDRDTTYEQYF.

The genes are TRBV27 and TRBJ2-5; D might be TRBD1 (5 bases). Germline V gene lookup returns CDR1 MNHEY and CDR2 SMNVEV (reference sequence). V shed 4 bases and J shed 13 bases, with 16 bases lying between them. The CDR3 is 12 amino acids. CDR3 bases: TGTGCCAGCAGTTCCCAGGGCCAACTCTGGTACTTC. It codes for CASSSQGQLWYF.

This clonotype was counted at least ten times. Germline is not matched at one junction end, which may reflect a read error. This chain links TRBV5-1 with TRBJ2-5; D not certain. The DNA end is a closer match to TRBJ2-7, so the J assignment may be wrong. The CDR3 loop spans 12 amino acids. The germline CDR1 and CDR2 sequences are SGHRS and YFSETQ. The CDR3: CASSLVGNEQYF. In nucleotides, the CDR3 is TGTGCCAGCAGCTTGGTGGGGAACGAGCAGTACTTC.

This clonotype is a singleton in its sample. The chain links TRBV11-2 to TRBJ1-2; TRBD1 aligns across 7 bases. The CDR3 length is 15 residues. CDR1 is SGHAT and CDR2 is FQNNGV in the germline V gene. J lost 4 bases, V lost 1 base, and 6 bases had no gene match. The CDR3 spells CASSLAGQQSYGYTF. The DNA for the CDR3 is TGTGCCAGCAGCTTAGCGGGACAGCAATCCTATGGCTACACCTTC. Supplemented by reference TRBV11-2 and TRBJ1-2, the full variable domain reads EAGVAQSPRYKIIEKRQSVAFWCNPISGHATLYWYQQILGQGPKLLIQFQNNGVVDDSQLPKDRFSAERLKGVDSTLKIQPAKLEDSAVYLCASSLAGQQSYGYTFGSGTRLTVV.

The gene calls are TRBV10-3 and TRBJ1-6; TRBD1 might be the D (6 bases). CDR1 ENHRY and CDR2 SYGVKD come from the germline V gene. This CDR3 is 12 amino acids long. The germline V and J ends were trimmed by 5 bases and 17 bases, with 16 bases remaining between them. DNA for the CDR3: TGTGCCATCAGTCCTGAAAGGACAGATTTCCACTTT. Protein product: CAISPERTDFHF.

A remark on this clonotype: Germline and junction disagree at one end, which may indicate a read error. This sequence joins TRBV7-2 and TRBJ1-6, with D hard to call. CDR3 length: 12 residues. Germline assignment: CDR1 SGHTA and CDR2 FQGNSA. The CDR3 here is CARSLAPGILHF. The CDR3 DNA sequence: TGTGCCCGCAGCTTAGCACCGGGGATCCTCCACTTT. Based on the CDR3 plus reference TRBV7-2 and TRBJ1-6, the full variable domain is GAGVSQSPSNKVTEKGKDVELRCDPISGHTALYWYRQSLGQGLEFLIYFQGNSAPDKSGLPSDRFSAERTGGSVSTLTIQRTQQEDSAVYLCARSLAPGILHFGNGTRLTVT.

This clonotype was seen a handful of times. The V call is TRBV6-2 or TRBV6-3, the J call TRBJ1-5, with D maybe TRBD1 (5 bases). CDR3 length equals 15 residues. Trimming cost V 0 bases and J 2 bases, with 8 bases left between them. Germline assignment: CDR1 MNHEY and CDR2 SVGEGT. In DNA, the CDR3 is TGTGCCAGCAGTTACTCGGGCAGGGGCAATCAGCCCCAGCATTTT. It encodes CASSYSGRGNQPQHF.

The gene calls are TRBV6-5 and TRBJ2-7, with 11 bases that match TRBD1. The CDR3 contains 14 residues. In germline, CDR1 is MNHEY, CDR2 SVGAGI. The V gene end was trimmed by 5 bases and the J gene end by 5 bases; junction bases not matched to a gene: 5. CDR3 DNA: TGTGCCAGCAGTATGGACAGGGGGCCCAACGAGCAGTACTTC. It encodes CASSMDRGPNEQYF.

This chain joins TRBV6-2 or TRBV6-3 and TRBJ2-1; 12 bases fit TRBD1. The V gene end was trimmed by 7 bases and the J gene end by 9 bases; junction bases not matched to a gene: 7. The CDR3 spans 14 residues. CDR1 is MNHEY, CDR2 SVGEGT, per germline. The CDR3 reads CASNEGQGASEQFF. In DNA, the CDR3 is TGTGCCAGCAACGAGGGACAGGGGGCGAGTGAGCAGTTCTTC.

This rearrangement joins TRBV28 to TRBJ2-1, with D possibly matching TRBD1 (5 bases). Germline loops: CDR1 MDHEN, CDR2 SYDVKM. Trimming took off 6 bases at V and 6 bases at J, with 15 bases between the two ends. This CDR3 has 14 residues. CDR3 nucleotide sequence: TGTGCCAGCAGGTTCGTAAGACAGCCCAATGAGCAGTTCTTC. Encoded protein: CASRFVRQPNEQFF.

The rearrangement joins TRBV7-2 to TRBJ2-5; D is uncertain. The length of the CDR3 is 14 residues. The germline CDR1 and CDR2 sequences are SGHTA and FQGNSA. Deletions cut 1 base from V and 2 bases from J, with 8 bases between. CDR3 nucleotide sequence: TGTGCCAGCAGCTTAGAGGTCAGTCAAGAGACCCAGTACTTC. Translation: CASSLEVSQETQYF.